A single sample is the source of the 11 T cell receptor beta chains below, sequenced in a study of identifying expanded T cells in peripheral blood. The repertoire was sequenced with immunoSEQ multiplex PCR; TCRdb's copy has only in-frame clones and lacks some. The sample holds 75,000 to 90,000 clones, around 90% seen once. Material: blood. These receptors originate from a person aged 18 to 70 in good health.

The chain has TRBV21-1 and TRBJ1-2. TRBV21-1 is an annotated pseudogene. The CDR3 totals 12 residues. CDR3: CASSRGLRGYTF. CDR3 DNA: TGTGCCAGCAGCCGAGGGCTTCGGGGCTACACCTTC.

This sequence joins TRBV19 and TRBJ1-5, with D hard to call. V lost 7 bases and J 2 bases, leaving 18 bases between the germline ends. CDR1 and CDR2 (germline): LNHDA, SQIVND (reference sequence). This CDR3 contains 16 residues. The CDR3 sequence: CASISDGRRGNQPQHF. The CDR3 bases are TGTGCCAGTATTTCCGACGGGCGGAGGGGCAATCAGCCCCAGCATTTT.

This chain links TRBV6-1 with TRBJ2-7; possibly TRBD2 for D (6 bases). Trimming shortened V by 6 bases and J by 6 bases, and 18 bases separated the two germline ends. This CDR3 is built from 14 residues. The V gene's germline CDR1 is MNHNS and CDR2 SASEGT. CDR3 sequence (DNA): TGTGCCAGCAGGGAGGAGGGGTTACGCCCCGAGCAGTACTTC. This encodes CASREEGLRPEQYF.

The table lists this clone with a count of one. The CDR3 spells CASKGAVQETQYF. DNA of the CDR3: TGTGCCAGTAAGGGGGCAGTTCAAGAGACCCAGTACTTC. The chain recombines TRBV19 with TRBJ2-5; TRBD1 aligns across 7 bases. The junction had 4 bases not matched to a gene; V was cut back by 7 bases and J by 2 bases. The CDR3 runs to 13 residues. Germline V gene data show CDR1 as LNHDA and CDR2 as SQIVND (reference sequence).

J is TRBJ2-7 and V is TRBV28; perhaps TRBD2 as D (6 bases). The CDR3 runs to 12 residues. Per germline, CDR1 MDHEN and CDR2 SYDVKM. The ends were cut back, 8 bases at V and 2 bases at J, with 10 bases in the middle. This CDR3 reads CASGTSTYEQYF. The CDR3 DNA follows: TGTGCCAGCGGGACTTCTACCTACGAGCAGTACTTC.

This chain joins TRBV5-1 and TRBJ2-7; D ambiguous. This CDR3 spans 14 amino acids. Trimming stripped 0 bases from V and 3 bases from J, with 10 bases between. The germline V gene has CDR1 SGHRS and CDR2 YFSETQ. The CDR3 sequence is CASSLVPGGYEQYF. The CDR3 nucleotides are TGCGCCAGCAGCTTGGTCCCGGGCGGCTACGAGCAGTACTTC.

A few counts support this clone. V usage is TRBV19 and J usage is TRBJ1-5; D ambiguous. This CDR3 is 16 amino acids long. The V end lost 9 bases, the J end lost 4 bases, and 22 bases lay between the germline ends. Germline V lookup: CDR1 LNHDA, CDR2 SQIVND (reference sequence). Written as DNA, the CDR3 is TGTGCCAGCGCCCGGAAGGTAGGATACTATAATCAGCCCCAGCATTTT. Its translation: CASARKVGYYNQPQHF.

V usage is TRBV7-2 and J usage is TRBJ2-3, with 7 bases that match TRBD1. The CDR3 is 14 residues long. Germline CDR1 and CDR2: SGHTA and FQGNSA. Trimming cost V 5 bases and J 5 bases; bases outside gene matches: 7. DNA for the CDR3: TGTGCCAGCAGCCCCCGACAGGGTGGAGATACGCAGTATTTT. It yields the protein CASSPRQGGDTQYF. The full variable domain, completed using reference TRBV7-2 and TRBJ2-3, is GAGVSQSPSNKVTEKGKDVELRCDPISGHTALYWYRQSLGQGLEFLIYFQGNSAPDKSGLPSDRFSAERTGGSVSTLTIQRTQQEDSAVYLCASSPRQGGDTQYFGPGTRLTVL.

This clone was counted a single time. V usage is TRBV11-1 and J usage is TRBJ1-4; D is uncertain. V lost 5 bases and J lost 1, with 14 bases in between. This CDR3 has 16 amino acids. Germline loops: CDR1 SGHAT, CDR2 FQDESV (reference sequence). This chain's CDR3 is CASSPGYLITNEKLFF. CDR3 bases: TGTGCCAGCAGCCCTGGTTATCTGATAACTAATGAAAAACTGTTTTTT.

J is TRBJ2-5 and V is TRBV7-9; 7 nucleotides line up with TRBD1. The V gene's germline CDR1 is SEHNR and CDR2 FQNEAQ (reference sequence). J gave up 3 bases and V 4 bases, and 5 bases lay outside the gene matches. The CDR3 consists of 14 residues. In DNA form, the CDR3 reads TGTGCCAGCAGCTCAACCGGGACAGAAGAGACCCAGTACTTC. It encodes CASSSTGTEETQYF.

This chain links TRBV6-1 with TRBJ2-5, with 7 bases identical to TRBD2. Per the germline V gene, CDR1 is MNHNS and CDR2 is SASEGT. V shed 0 bases and J 5 bases; nucleotides not matched to a gene: 9. The CDR3 is 16 residues long. CDR3 amino acids: CASSEAETVGGETQYF. CDR3 DNA: TGTGCCAGCAGTGAAGCGGAGACAGTGGGGGGGGAGACCCAGTACTTC.